Listed here are 14 T cell receptor beta chains from one sample, sequenced in a study of T-cell reconstitution after alpha-beta-depleted transplantation in children. Preparation of the TCRbeta library involved a method that used unique molecular identifiers. TCRdb passed the PCR reads through MiXCR, listing each CDR3 protein once. The top ten clones hold roughly 0.77% of a sample with hundreds of thousands of distinct CDR3 sequences, around 13% of them seen once. The specimen comprised PBMCs, sampled before TCRalphabeta/CD19-depleted stem cell transplant. All receptors come from a girl aged 2-10 years with congenital amegakaryocytic thrombocytopenia, due to receive a stem cell transplant.

With regard to this clonotype: Being one base from a much bigger clone, this may be a read error. The chain carries TRBV29-1 and TRBJ2-7; 7 bases line up with TRBD1. The CDR3 is 13 residues long. The J segment lost 4 bases and the V segment lost 4 bases, leaving 7 bases of the junction unmatched. CDR1 is SQVTM, CDR2 ANQGSEA, per germline. CDR3 DNA: TGCAGCGTTGCTCCGGGACAGTGGTACGAGCAGTACTTC. As protein: CSVAPGQWYEQYF.

The table lists this clonotype with many counts. The chain couples TRBV18 to TRBJ2-1; D is unclear. The CDR3 loop spans 11 amino acids. Trimming stripped 3 bases from V and 6 bases from J, with 3 bases between. Germline V gene lookup returns CDR1 KGHSH and CDR2 LQKENI. The DNA of the CDR3 is TGTGCCAGCTCACCTACCAATGAGCAGTTCTTC. This sequence encodes CASSPTNEQFF.

The CDR3 DNA is TGTGCCAGCAGCCTCCAAGGTTGGGAGGGGAATTTGGATACGCAGTATTTT. This translates into CASSLQGWEGNLDTQYF. The V call is TRBV4-2, the J call TRBJ2-3; TRBD2 matches 7 bases. The CDR3 extends over 17 amino acids. V lost 4 bases to trimming and J lost 6 bases; unmatched junction nucleotides: 16. Germline CDR1 reads LGHNA; CDR2 reads YNFKEQ.

In its sample, this clonotype was seen many times. The V call is TRBV4-2, the J call TRBJ2-1, with TRBD2 as a possible D gene (5 bases). The germline V gene has CDR1 LGHNA and CDR2 YNFKEQ. The CDR3 totals 16 residues. V shed 0 bases and J shed 4 bases, with 13 bases lying between them. As DNA, the CDR3 is TGTGCCAGCAGCCAAGATGTCGAGCGGCTGTACAATGAGCAGTTCTTC. This encodes CASSQDVERLYNEQFF.

This chain connects TRBV20-1 to TRBJ2-3; D is undetermined. Trimming shortened V by 3 bases and J by 0 bases, and 10 bases separated the two germline ends. The V gene's germline CDR1 is DFQATT and CDR2 SNEGSKA (reference sequence). This CDR3 spans 14 amino acids. For the CDR3, the DNA is TGCAGTGCTAGCGTGGGCCTAAGCACAGATACGCAGTATTTT. It yields the protein CSASVGLSTDTQYF.

This clonotype was found many times. The V gene is TRBV20-1, the J gene TRBJ1-4; the match to TRBD1 covers 9 bases. Per the germline V gene, CDR1 is DFQATT and CDR2 is SNEGSKA (reference sequence). The CDR3 loop spans 14 amino acids. J gave up 4 bases and V 6 bases, and 6 bases lay outside the gene matches. CDR3 loop: CSARSTGGNEKLFF. In DNA form, the CDR3 reads TGCAGTGCCCGGTCGACAGGGGGTAATGAAAAACTGTTTTTT.

This clonotype was seen ten or more times. This chain connects TRBV20-1 to TRBJ2-5; TRBD2 might be the D (5 bases). From germline, CDR1 is DFQATT and CDR2 SNEGSKA (reference sequence). The length of the CDR3 is 11 residues. Trimming removed 6 bases at V and 5 bases at J, with 10 bases between. In DNA, the CDR3 is TGCAGTGCAACGAGAGGGGAGACCCAGTACTTC. This translates into CSATRGETQYF.

This clonotype was observed a few times. The chain links TRBV12-3 or TRBV12-4 to TRBJ2-7, with D perhaps matching TRBD2 (6 bases). This CDR3 region has 14 residues. V lost 6 bases to trimming and J lost 3 bases, with 15 bases between them. CDR3 region: CASRGTAQGYEQYF. The CDR3 DNA follows: TGTGCCAGCAGGGGGACTGCCCAAGGCTACGAGCAGTACTTC.

In its sample, this clonotype was seen a few times. The gene calls are TRBV7-9 and TRBJ2-7; TRBD1 matches 8 bases. This CDR3 region has 14 residues. Germline assignment: CDR1 SEHNR and CDR2 FQNEAQ (reference sequence). V shed 3 bases, J shed 2 bases, and the junction held 3 bases outside the gene matches. CDR3 region: CASSFPTGAYEQYF. DNA of the CDR3: TGTGCCAGCAGCTTCCCGACAGGGGCCTACGAGCAGTACTTC.

This clonotype was detected ten times or more. CDR3 loop: CASSPTLASGSYNEQFF. The CDR3 DNA sequence: TGTGCCAGCAGCCCGACCCTCGCTAGCGGATCTTACAATGAGCAGTTCTTC. The V call is TRBV7-2, the J call TRBJ2-1, with 7 positions matching TRBD2. CDR1 and CDR2 (germline): SGHTA, FQGNSA. V gave up 5 bases and J gave up 4 bases; unmatched junction bases: 14. CDR3 size: 17 residues.

This clonotype was recorded at least ten times. V gene TRBV5-1 combines with J gene TRBJ2-2, with D perhaps matching TRBD2 (5 bases). The germline V gene has CDR1 SGHRS and CDR2 YFSETQ. There are 14 residues in the CDR3. Deletions cut 3 bases from V and 5 bases from J, with 11 bases between. The CDR3 reads CASSSAASTGELFF. The CDR3 DNA follows: TGCGCCAGCAGCTCAGCGGCTTCAACCGGGGAGCTGTTTTTT.

This clonotype was recorded many times. The V and J genes are TRBV5-1 and TRBJ2-3, with TRBD2 identical over 10 bases. Germline CDR1 SGHRS, CDR2 YFSETQ. The trim removed 0 bases at V and 4 bases at J, leaving 11 bases unmatched. The CDR3 loop spans 18 amino acids. CDR3 nucleotide sequence: TGCGCCAGCAGCTTGGAGGGGCTAGCGGGAGAGTTTGCAGATACGCAGTATTTT. It translates to CASSLEGLAGEFADTQYF.

This clonotype was counted many times. This rearrangement joins TRBV5-1 to TRBJ2-7, with D perhaps matching TRBD2 (5 bases). This CDR3 has 14 residues. CDR1 is SGHRS, CDR2 YFSETQ, per germline. V gave up 1 base and J gave up 3 bases, with 11 bases separating them. DNA for the CDR3: TGCGCCAGCAGCTTGATGGGCGAGGGCTACGAGCAGTACTTC. Residues: CASSLMGEGYEQYF. The variable domain in full, with the rest retrieved from reference TRBV5-1 and TRBJ2-7, is KAGVTQTPRYLIKTRGQQVTLSCSPISGHRSVSWYQQTPGQGLQFLFEYFSETQRNKGNFPGRFSGRQFSNSRSEMNVSTLELGDSALYLCASSLMGEGYEQYFGPGTRLTVT.

This clonotype came up many times. The chain carries TRBV27 and TRBJ1-2; TRBD1 matches at 9 bases. Trimming took 2 bases from V and 4 from J; bases not matched to a gene: 11. The CDR3 extends over 17 amino acids. The germline gives CDR1 MNHEY, CDR2 SMNVEV (reference sequence). CDR3 sequence reads: CASSLKEGQGAGYGYTF. DNA of the CDR3: TGTGCCAGCAGTTTAAAGGAGGGACAGGGTGCGGGCTATGGCTACACCTTC.